The 32 T cell receptor beta chains below come from one sample, sequenced in a study of T-cell reconstitution after alpha-beta-depleted transplantation in children. Unique molecular identifiers featured in how the TCRbeta library was prepared. TCRdb passed the PCR reads through MiXCR, listing each CDR3 protein once. This table has hundreds of thousands of distinct CDR3 sequences, around 13% appearing once. This specimen consisted of PBMCs, obtained before TCRalphabeta/CD19-depleted stem cell transplant. All receptors come from a girl between 2 and 10 years old with congenital amegakaryocytic thrombocytopenia, due to receive a stem cell transplant.

In this sample, this clonotype turned up a few times. The J gene is TRBJ2-5, the V gene TRBV5-1; TRBD2 matches 10 bases. J lost 5 bases, V lost 0 bases, and 7 bases had no gene match. Germline CDR1 reads SGHRS; CDR2 reads YFSETQ. The CDR3 length is 16 residues. The CDR3: CASSLERLAGDETQYF. In nucleotides, the CDR3 is TGCGCCAGCAGCTTGGAGCGCCTAGCGGGAGATGAGACCCAGTACTTC.

There are many counts of this clonotype. This chain uses TRBV5-1 with TRBJ2-7, with a possible D match to TRBD2 (5 bases). The V end was cut by 7 bases, the J end by 5 bases, with 13 bases between. This CDR3 has 12 amino acids. Looked up from germline, CDR1 is SGHRS and CDR2 is YFSETQ. The CDR3 DNA follows: TGCGCCAGCCGCCTCGGGGAACACGAGCAGTACTTC. This translates into CASRLGEHEQYF.

This clonotype was observed many times. V gene TRBV29-1 combines with J gene TRBJ2-2, with 9 bases fitting TRBD1. Germline CDR1 reads SQVTM; CDR2 reads ANQGSEA. The CDR3 is made up of 13 amino acids. The V segment lost 8 bases and the J segment 2 bases; nucleotides outside the gene matches: 3. In DNA form, the CDR3 reads TGCAGCTTTACAGGGGGCAACACCGGGGAGCTGTTTTTT. This translates into CSFTGGNTGELFF.

The gene calls are TRBV7-6 and TRBJ2-5, with a possible D match to TRBD2 (6 bases). Germline V gene data show CDR1 as SGHVS and CDR2 as FNYEAQ. This CDR3 has 15 residues. Trimming removed 5 bases at V and 2 bases at J, with 15 bases between. The chain's CDR3 is CASSPEGTHQETQYF. DNA of the CDR3: TGTGCCAGCAGCCCCGAGGGGACTCATCAAGAGACCCAGTACTTC.

V usage is TRBV3-1 and J usage is TRBJ2-2; 12 bases agree with TRBD2. This CDR3 is built from 21 residues. Trimming cost V 1 base and J 9 bases; bases outside gene matches: 21. In germline, CDR1 is LGHDT, CDR2 YNNKEL (reference sequence). The CDR3 nucleotides are TGTGCCAGCAGCCAAGTTCATGCTCCGAGACTAGCGGGAGAAGGGGGACGGGAGCTGTTTTTT. It is translated as CASSQVHAPRLAGEGGRELFF.

About this clonotype: A read error is possible here, since a much larger clone lies one base away. The V call is TRBV7-6, the J call TRBJ2-1; D might be TRBD2 (5 bases). There are 13 residues in the CDR3. The germline V gene encodes CDR1 SGHVS and CDR2 FNYEAQ. V lost 5 bases to trimming and J lost 5 bases, with 10 bases between them. CDR3 DNA sequence: TGTGCCAGCAGCCCCGGGGTACACAATGAGCAGTTCTTC. Translation gives CASSPGVHNEQFF.

This clonotype has only a few counts. In DNA form, the CDR3 reads TGTGCCTCGGGAGTTGGCGGCGATACGCAGTATTTT. This sequence encodes CASGVGGDTQYF. The chain joins TRBV30 to TRBJ2-3; D might be TRBD2 (6 bases). V dropped 7 bases and J dropped 6 bases, with 14 bases sitting between them. The germline CDR1 and CDR2 sequences are GTSNPN and SVGIG (reference sequence). The CDR3 length is 12 residues.

This clonotype was seen repeatedly, ten times or more. The J gene is TRBJ2-1, the V gene TRBV5-1, with D maybe TRBD1 (5 bases). V shed 4 bases and J shed 3 bases, with 20 bases lying between them. Germline values: CDR1 SGHRS, CDR2 YFSETQ. The CDR3 length is 17 residues. CDR3 sequence: CASSPDRDSLLYNEQFF. CDR3 DNA sequence: TGCGCCAGCAGCCCTGACAGAGACTCCCTTCTCTACAATGAGCAGTTCTTC. The variable domain in full, with the rest retrieved from reference TRBV5-1 and TRBJ2-1, is KAGVTQTPRYLIKTRGQQVTLSCSPISGHRSVSWYQQTPGQGLQFLFEYFSETQRNKGNFPGRFSGRQFSNSRSEMNVSTLELGDSALYLCASSPDRDSLLYNEQFFGPGTRLTVL.

This clonotype was seen many times. The gene calls are TRBV20-1 and TRBJ2-3, with 7 bases matching TRBD2. Germline CDR1 and CDR2: DFQATT and SNEGSKA (reference sequence). CDR3 size: 14 residues. V lost 0 bases and J lost 6; bases outside the gene matches: 6. CDR3 protein: CSARDPSGVDTQYF. The CDR3 DNA reads TGCAGTGCTAGAGATCCCAGCGGGGTGGATACGCAGTATTTT.

This clonotype was seen at least ten times. The chain links TRBV20-1 to TRBJ2-3; D is possibly TRBD2 (6 bases). V lost 6 bases to trimming and J lost 0 bases, with 22 bases between them. Looked up from germline, CDR1 is DFQATT and CDR2 is SNEGSKA (reference sequence). CDR3 size: 17 residues. The CDR3 coding sequence is TGCAGTGCGGACCTAATGGAGAGCGGGTATAGCACAGATACGCAGTATTTT. Its translation: CSADLMESGYSTDTQYF.

V usage is TRBV15 and J usage is TRBJ2-1; D remains unclear. The CDR3 has 11 amino acids. V was trimmed by 5 bases and J by 7 bases, leaving 6 bases between them. Germline V gene sequence: CDR1 LNHNV, CDR2 YYDKDF (reference sequence). This CDR3 is CATSRSNEQFF. The CDR3, as DNA: TGTGCCACCAGCCGTAGTAATGAGCAGTTCTTC.

The chain carries TRBV15 and TRBJ1-2; D not resolved. The CDR3 consists of 14 residues. Germline CDR1 LNHNV, CDR2 YYDKDF (reference sequence). V was clipped by 5 bases and J by 7 bases, with 17 bases between them. The CDR3 region is CATSSSAPAGGYTF. The CDR3 nucleotides are TGTGCCACCAGCTCTTCGGCCCCCGCGGGTGGCTACACCTTC.

The sample holds many counts of this clonotype. The chain uses TRBV4-1 and TRBJ1-6; TRBD1 agrees at 7 bases. Germline V gives CDR1 MGHRA, CDR2 YSYEKL. V was pared by 3 bases and J by 6 bases, with 5 bases of the junction left unmatched. The CDR3 sequence is 15 residues long. The CDR3 DNA reads TGCGCCAGCAGCCACCCGGGACAGAGTAATTCACCCCTCCACTTT. The encoded protein is CASSHPGQSNSPLHF.

The CDR3 region has the DNA TGTGCCAGCAGCTTGGTCAGAAACTATGGCTACACCTTC. It codes for CASSLVRNYGYTF. The gene calls are TRBV5-6 and TRBJ1-2; D is uncertain. Between the trimmed V and J ends, which lost 0 bases and 2 bases, there was a span of 5 bases. Germline CDR1 is SGHDT and CDR2 is YYEEEE. CDR3 size: 13 residues.

This clonotype was seen a few times. V and J are TRBV20-1 and TRBJ2-1, with 10 positions matching TRBD2. V lost 3 bases to trimming and J lost 6 bases; unmatched junction nucleotides: 8. This CDR3 is 15 amino acids long. Germline loops: CDR1 DFQATT, CDR2 SNEGSKA (reference sequence). CDR3 DNA: TGCAGTGCTAGGGGTCTCGGACTAGCGGCCAATGAGCAGTTCTTC. Protein: CSARGLGLAANEQFF.

The chain is built from TRBV5-1 and TRBJ1-2; TRBD1 aligns across 9 bases. V was pared by 1 base and J by 6 bases, with 7 bases of the junction left unmatched. The germline CDR1 and CDR2 sequences are SGHRS and YFSETQ. The length of the CDR3 is 15 residues. The DNA of the CDR3 is TGCGCCAGCAGCTTGCACCCGGGACAGGGTGATGGCTACACCTTC. Its protein is CASSLHPGQGDGYTF.

J is TRBJ2-3 and V is TRBV19, with D hard to call. V was pared by 3 bases and J by 6 bases, with 19 bases between. Germline V gene lookup returns CDR1 LNHDA and CDR2 SQIVND (reference sequence). CDR3 size: 16 residues. The DNA of the CDR3 is TGTGCCAGTAGTATTCTGAGTCAACAGTTCCTTGATACGCAGTATTTT. Protein product: CASSILSQQFLDTQYF.

On this clonotype: A much larger clone sits a single nucleotide away, making a read error possible. The gene calls are TRBV11-2 and TRBJ2-1, with 7 bases identical to TRBD2. This CDR3 comprises 15 residues. Germline values: CDR1 SGHAT, CDR2 FQNNGV. CDR3 residues: CASSQVGGPYNKQFF. CDR3 nucleotide sequence: TGTGCCAGCAGCCAAGTGGGAGGGCCCTACAATAAGCAGTTCTTC.

This clonotype was detected ten times or more. The rearrangement links TRBV3-1 to TRBJ1-5; D might be TRBD1 (5 bases). Trimming cost V 3 bases and J 5 bases, with 17 bases left between them. The V gene's germline CDR1 is LGHDT and CDR2 YNNKEL (reference sequence). The CDR3 is made up of 16 amino acids. The chain's CDR3 is CASSHGPTAGDQPQHF. CDR3 DNA: TGTGCCAGCAGCCATGGACCGACAGCCGGGGATCAGCCCCAGCATTTT.

This clonotype appeared many times. The V and J genes are TRBV25-1 and TRBJ2-1, with 8 bases fitting TRBD2. This CDR3 is 16 amino acids long. The germline gives CDR1 MGHDK, CDR2 SYGVNS. With V trimmed by 7 bases and J by 2 bases, 10 bases remained unmatched. This chain's CDR3 is CASTPRSGSAYNEQFF. The CDR3 region has the DNA TGTGCCAGCACCCCAAGAAGCGGGAGTGCCTACAATGAGCAGTTCTTC.

In the case of this clonotype: A much larger clone differs by one base, so this may be a read error. The chain links TRBV20-1 to TRBJ1-3; no definite D call. The length of the CDR3 is 13 residues. The germline CDR1 and CDR2 sequences are DFQATT and SNEGSKA (reference sequence). The CDR3 sequence: CSAGRCSGNTIYF. As DNA, the CDR3 is TGCAGCGCCGGTCGGTGCTCTGGAAACACCATATATTTT.

The chain has TRBV20-1 and TRBJ1-4, with D tentatively TRBD1 (5 bases). The germline V gene has CDR1 DFQATT and CDR2 SNEGSKA (reference sequence). The ends were cut back, 6 bases at V and 7 bases at J, with 21 bases in the middle. The CDR3 length is 15 residues. For the CDR3, the DNA is TGCAGTGCCAAGGATCGGGGCGCGGGGGGTGAAAAACTGTTTTTT. Translated, it gives CSAKDRGAGGEKLFF.

This clonotype was recorded at least ten times. The chain links TRBV20-1 to TRBJ2-5; no clear D gene. This CDR3 has 11 residues. Trimming shortened V by 6 bases and J by 7 bases, and 12 bases separated the two germline ends. Germline values: CDR1 DFQATT, CDR2 SNEGSKA (reference sequence). DNA for the CDR3: TGCAGTGCCCCGAGGTCGCGGACCCAGTACTTC. As protein: CSAPRSRTQYF.

This clonotype was picked up many times. This rearrangement joins TRBV28 to TRBJ2-3; D is unclear. This CDR3 comprises 13 residues. The V gene's germline CDR1 is MDHEN and CDR2 SYDVKM. V was shortened by 7 bases and J by 4 bases, with 12 bases between the two germline ends. The CDR3 here is CASTGPWADTQYF. The CDR3 DNA reads TGTGCCAGCACCGGCCCCTGGGCAGATACGCAGTATTTT.

Points on this clonotype: A much larger clone differs from this one at a single base, so this may be a read error. The chain has TRBV7-7 and TRBJ1-4; D remains ambiguous. The CDR3 loop spans 13 amino acids. The V and J ends lost 5 bases and 11 bases respectively, with 15 bases between them. The germline V gene encodes CDR1 SSHAT and CDR2 FNYEAQ (reference sequence). CDR3 in DNA: TGTGCCAGCAGCCTCCATACGGGAGACAAACTGTTTTTT. This sequence encodes CASSLHTGDKLFF.

V gene TRBV7-9 combines with J gene TRBJ2-7; TRBD1 agrees at 8 bases. V trimming: 4 bases; J trimming: 3 bases; junction bases outside the gene matches: 5. The CDR3 length is 14 residues. Germline CDR1 reads SEHNR; CDR2 reads FQNEAQ (reference sequence). CDR3 in amino acids: CASSWTGQNYEQYF. The CDR3 DNA reads as TGTGCCAGCAGCTGGACAGGGCAAAACTACGAGCAGTACTTC.

This chain uses TRBV20-1 with TRBJ2-7; D gene ambiguous. Germline-derived CDR1 and CDR2 are DFQATT and SNEGSKA (reference sequence). This CDR3 region has 12 residues. The germline V and J ends were trimmed by 3 bases and 3 bases, with 9 bases remaining between them. CDR3 in amino acids: CSASRADYEQYF. The CDR3 nucleotides read TGCAGTGCTAGTCGGGCAGACTACGAGCAGTACTTC.

The chain uses TRBV7-2 and TRBJ2-1; 11 bases match TRBD2. The germline CDR1 and CDR2 sequences are SGHTA and FQGNSA. This CDR3 comprises 15 residues. V shed 2 bases and J 6 bases; nucleotides not matched to a gene: 3. CDR3 sequence: CASSLPLAGGNEQFF. The CDR3 bases are TGTGCCAGCAGCTTACCCCTAGCGGGAGGCAATGAGCAGTTCTTC.

This clonotype was recorded at least ten times. The V gene is TRBV20-1, the J gene TRBJ2-2, with no clear D. V was clipped by 2 bases and J by 7 bases, with 11 bases between them. Looked up from germline, CDR1 is DFQATT and CDR2 is SNEGSKA (reference sequence). The CDR3 covers 13 residues. This CDR3 reads CSARTIAFGELFF. The CDR3 DNA reads TGCAGTGCTAGAACTATAGCTTTCGGGGAGCTGTTTTTT.

This rearrangement joins TRBV10-2 to TRBJ2-6; D unresolved. Germline CDR1 WSHSY, CDR2 SAAADI. V lost 3 bases and J 0 bases, leaving 3 bases between the germline ends. CDR3 length: 14 amino acids. CDR3 nucleotides: TGCGCCAGCAGTGAAGTCTCTGGGGCCAACGTCCTGACTTTC. Translation gives CASSEVSGANVLTF.

This clonotype has more than one count but fewer than ten. The chain uses TRBV20-1 and TRBJ2-7; TRBD2 agrees at 16 bases. CDR1 is DFQATT, CDR2 SNEGSKA, per germline (reference sequence). The CDR3 length is 16 residues. After removal of 7 bases from V and 0 bases from J, the junction contained 6 bases not matched to a gene. The CDR3 DNA is TGCAGTGTAGGGACTAGCGGGAGGGCCGCCTCCTACGAGCAGTACTTC. Residues: CSVGTSGRAASYEQYF.

The gene calls are TRBV5-5 and TRBJ1-1; D call uncertain. Trimming took off 4 bases at V and 3 bases at J, with 13 bases between the two ends. The germline V gene has CDR1 SGHKS and CDR2 YYEKEE (reference sequence). The CDR3 has 14 amino acids. CDR3 bases: TGTGCCAGCAGCAACCGTGGGCGGGACACTGAAGCTTTCTTT. Amino acids: CASSNRGRDTEAFF.